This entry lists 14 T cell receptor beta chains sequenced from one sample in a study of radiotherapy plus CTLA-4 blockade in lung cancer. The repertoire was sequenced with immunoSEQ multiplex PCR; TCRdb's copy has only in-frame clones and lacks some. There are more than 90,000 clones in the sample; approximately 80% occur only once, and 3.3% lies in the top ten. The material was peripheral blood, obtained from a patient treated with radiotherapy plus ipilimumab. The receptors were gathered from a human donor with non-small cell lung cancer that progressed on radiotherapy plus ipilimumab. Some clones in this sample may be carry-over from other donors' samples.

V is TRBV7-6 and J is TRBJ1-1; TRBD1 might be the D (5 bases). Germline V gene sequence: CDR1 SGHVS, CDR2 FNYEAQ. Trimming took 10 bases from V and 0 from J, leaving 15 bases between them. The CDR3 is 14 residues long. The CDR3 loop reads CATLRGGVNTEAFF. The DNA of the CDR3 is TGTGCCACCCTGCGGGGGGGAGTGAACACTGAAGCTTTCTTT.

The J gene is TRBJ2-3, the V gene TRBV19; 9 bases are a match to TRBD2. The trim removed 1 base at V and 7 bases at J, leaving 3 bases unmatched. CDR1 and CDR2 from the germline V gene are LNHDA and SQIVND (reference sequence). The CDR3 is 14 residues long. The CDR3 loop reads CASSIVAGAYTQYF. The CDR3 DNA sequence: TGTGCCAGTAGTATAGTAGCGGGGGCTTATACGCAGTATTTT. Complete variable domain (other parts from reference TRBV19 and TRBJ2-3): DGGITQSPKYLFRKEGQNVTLSCEQNLNHDAMYWYRQDPGQGLRLIYYSQIVNDFQKGDIAEGYSVSREKKESFPLTVTSAQKNPTAFYLCASSIVAGAYTQYFGPGTRLTVL.

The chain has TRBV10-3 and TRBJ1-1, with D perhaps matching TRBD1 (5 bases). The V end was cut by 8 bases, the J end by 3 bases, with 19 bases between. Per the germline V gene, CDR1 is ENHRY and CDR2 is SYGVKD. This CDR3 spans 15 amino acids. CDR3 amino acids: CAISGGDADYTEAFF. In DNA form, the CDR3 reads TGTGCCATCTCCGGGGGTGATGCTGACTACACTGAAGCTTTCTTT.

CDR3 sequence: CASSELSRGNSPLHF. As DNA, the CDR3 is TGTGCCAGCAGTGAACTGTCCAGGGGCAATTCACCCCTCCACTTT. The J gene is TRBJ1-6, the V gene TRBV6-1; a weak D match, TRBD1 (6 bases). Trimming pared 2 bases from V and 7 bases from J, leaving 12 bases between. Germline-derived CDR1 and CDR2 are MNHNS and SASEGT. This CDR3 has 15 residues.

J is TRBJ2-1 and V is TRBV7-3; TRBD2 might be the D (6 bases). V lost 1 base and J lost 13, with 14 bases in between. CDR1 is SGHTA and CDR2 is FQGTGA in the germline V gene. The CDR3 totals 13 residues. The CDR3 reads CASSLIRVGGQFF. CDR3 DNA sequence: TGTGCCAGCAGCTTAATTCGGGTGGGAGGTCAGTTCTTC.

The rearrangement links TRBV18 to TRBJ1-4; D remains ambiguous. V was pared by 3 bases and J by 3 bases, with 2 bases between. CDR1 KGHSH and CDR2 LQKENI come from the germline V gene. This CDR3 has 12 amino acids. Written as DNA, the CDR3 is TGTGCCAGCTCACCCGCTAATGAAAAACTGTTTTTT. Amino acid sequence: CASSPANEKLFF.

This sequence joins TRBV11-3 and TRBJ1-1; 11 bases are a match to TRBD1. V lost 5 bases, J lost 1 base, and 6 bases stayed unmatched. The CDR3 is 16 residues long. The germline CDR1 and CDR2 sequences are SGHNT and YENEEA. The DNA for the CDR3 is TGTGCCAGCAGCCCCGGGACAGGGGGAGGGAACACTGAAGCTTTCTTT. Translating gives CASSPGTGGGNTEAFF.

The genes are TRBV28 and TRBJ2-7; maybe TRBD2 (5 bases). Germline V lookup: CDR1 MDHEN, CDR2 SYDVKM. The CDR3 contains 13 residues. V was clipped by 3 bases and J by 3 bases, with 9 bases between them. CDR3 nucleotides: TGTGCCAGCAGTTTGAGGACTTACTACGAGCAGTACTTC. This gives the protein CASSLRTYYEQYF.

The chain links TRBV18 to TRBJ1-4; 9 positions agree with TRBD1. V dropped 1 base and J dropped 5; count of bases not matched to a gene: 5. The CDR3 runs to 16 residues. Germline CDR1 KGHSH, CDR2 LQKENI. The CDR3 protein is CASSPRTGGLNEKLFF. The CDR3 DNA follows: TGTGCCAGCTCACCACGAACAGGGGGCCTCAATGAAAAACTGTTTTTT.

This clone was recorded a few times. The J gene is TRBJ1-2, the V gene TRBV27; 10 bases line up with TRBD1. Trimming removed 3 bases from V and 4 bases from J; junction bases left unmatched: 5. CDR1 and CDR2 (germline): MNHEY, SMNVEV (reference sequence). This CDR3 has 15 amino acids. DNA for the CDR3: TGTGCCAGCAGTTTGCGACAGGGGGCCGGCTATGGCTACACCTTC. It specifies CASSLRQGAGYGYTF.

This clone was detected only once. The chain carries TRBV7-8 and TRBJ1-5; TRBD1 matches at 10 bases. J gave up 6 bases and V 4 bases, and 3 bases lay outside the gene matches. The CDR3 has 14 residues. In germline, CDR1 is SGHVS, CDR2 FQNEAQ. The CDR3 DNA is TGTGCCAGCAGCTCGGACAGGGGGGGTCAGCCCCAGCATTTT. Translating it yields CASSSDRGGQPQHF.

The CDR3 region is CASSLGLQGGAYGYTF. DNA of the CDR3: TGTGCCAGCAGCTTAGGCTTACAGGGGGGGGCTTATGGCTACACCTTC. The rearrangement uses TRBV13 and TRBJ1-2; 8 nucleotides agree with TRBD1. This CDR3 has 16 residues. Germline trimming cut 0 bases from V and 5 bases from J; bases unmatched to any gene: 8. Germline CDR1 is PRHDT and CDR2 is FYEKMQ (reference sequence).

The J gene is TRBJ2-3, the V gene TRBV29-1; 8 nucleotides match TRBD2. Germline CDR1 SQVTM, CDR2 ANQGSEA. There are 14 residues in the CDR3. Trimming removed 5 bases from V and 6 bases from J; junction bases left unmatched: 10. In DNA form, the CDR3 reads TGCAGCGTTCGCGGGGGGAGCCCCTCCGATACGCAGTATTTT. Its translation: CSVRGGSPSDTQYF.

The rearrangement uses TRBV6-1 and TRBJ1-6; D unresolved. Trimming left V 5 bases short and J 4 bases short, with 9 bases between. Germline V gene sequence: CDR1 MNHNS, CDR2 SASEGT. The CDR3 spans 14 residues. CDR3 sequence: CASSLSGYNSPLHF. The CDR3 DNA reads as TGTGCCAGCAGTTTGTCGGGGTATAATTCACCCCTCCACTTT.